These T cell receptor beta chains were read from a single sample in a study of cytomegalovirus exposure and HLA in healthy donors. Profiling relied on immunoSEQ multiplex PCR, and the TCRdb table lists in-frame clones only, not all of them. The profile shows 60,000 to 85,000 clones, about four fifths of them singletons. Sequences were obtained from PBMCs. The source of these receptors is a middle-aged man in good health and CMV-seronegative. The CDR3 runs from the conserved cysteine through the conserved F or W. Each record gives: clone size, J gene, D gene, V gene, CDR3 DNA, CDR3 protein. D genes are given only for firm matches. Not all rows give a size; the values are once, few, many and, for expanded clones, a class.

.	TRBJ1-2	.	TRBV29-1	TGCAGCGTTGATGAGCGGAACTATGGCTACACCTTC	CSVDERNYGYTF
.	TRBJ2-7	TRBD2	TRBV7-2	TGTGCCAGCAGCACCAGCGGGGGGGGCGTCTACGAGCAGTACTTC	CASSTSGGGVYEQYF
.	TRBJ2-1	.	TRBV6-5	TGTGCCAGCAGTTACGTCTCGGGTCTATACAATGAGCAGTTCTTC	CASSYVSGLYNEQFF
.	TRBJ2-1	.	TRBV29-1	TGCAGCGTTGAAGGGCAGGGGTTAGGCAATGAGCAGTTCTTC	CSVEGQGLGNEQFF
few	TRBJ2-7	TRBD1	TRBV6-6	TGTGCCAGCAGTTACCATGGGACAGGGTCCTACGAGCAGTACTTC	CASSYHGTGSYEQYF
.	TRBJ1-1	TRBD1	TRBV28	TGTGCCAGCGGAGCCCAGGGGGTTACTGAAGCTTTCTTT	CASGAQGVTEAFF
.	TRBJ1-4	.	TRBV5-1	TGCGCCAGCAGCGATGGACAGCGTTATAATGAAAAACTGTTTTTT	CASSDGQRYNEKLFF
few	TRBJ1-1	TRBD1	TRBV5-1	TGCGCCAGCAGCTTGGAGGGGGCTGGCACTGAAGCTTTCTTT	CASSLEGAGTEAFF
.	TRBJ2-1	.	TRBV6-1	TGTGCCAGCAGTGCCCCTGAGGTCTCGCAGTTCTTC	CASSAPEVSQFF
.	TRBJ2-7	TRBD1	TRBV7-2	TGTGCCAGCAGCTACGGCCCGGGACAGGGTGTGAAGCGCGAGCAGTACTTC	CASSYGPGQGVKREQYF
.	TRBJ1-2	.	TRBV5-1	TGCGCCAGCAGCTTGGGGCAGGGCGGCTATGGCTACACCTTC	CASSLGQGGYGYTF
.	TRBJ2-2	.	TRBV19	TGTGCCAGTAGTACCAGGGAAGTCGCCGGGGAGCTGTTTTTT	CASSTREVAGELFF
few	TRBJ2-2	.	TRBV5-4	TGTGCCAGCAGCCTAGGACAGATCACCGGGGAGCTGTTTTTT	CASSLGQITGELFF
.	TRBJ2-3	.	TRBV7-2	TGTGCCAGCAGCTATTACACAGATACGCAGTATTTT	CASSYYTDTQYF
.	TRBJ1-6	.	TRBV7-2	TGTGCCAGCAGCTTAAACGGTGGTCGCAATAATTCACCCCTCCACTTT	CASSLNGGRNNSPLHF
.	TRBJ2-2	.	TRBV27	TGTGCCAGCAGTTTAGGCTCTGCGGGTGCCGGGGAGCTGTTTTTT	CASSLGSAGAGELFF
few	TRBJ2-1	.	TRBV27	TGTGCCAGCAGTCCAGGGTCCCTCAATGAGCAGTTCTTC	CASSPGSLNEQFF